The following is a T cell receptor (beta chain) sequence with its context. What it binds is not known. Some clones are missing from TCRdb's copy, which holds only in-frame ones; the method was immunoSEQ multiplex PCR. The sample has roughly 150,000 clones; 80% to 95% are singletons. The sample comes from a study of T cell responses to AZD1222 COVID-19 vaccine. Findings and caveats of the study: A reported finding is that nearly half of spike-specific TCRs target unmutated variant regions. Along spike, vaccine-associated CD4 TCRs were found throughout, with dominance at 160-218 and 743-854.

The germline V gene has CDR1 MRHNA and CDR2 SNTAGT. Trimming pared 4 bases from V and 1 base from J, leaving 11 bases between. CDR3 length equals 16 residues. The clonotype originates from an adult in good health. The sequences come from peripheral blood, collected on day 0 of AZD1222 vaccination. This chain connects TRBV6-4 to TRBJ2-6, with D maybe TRBD1 (5 bases). The CDR3, as DNA: TGTGCCAGCAGTGGGGGCAGCACATCTGGGGCCAACGTCCTGACTTTC. The encoded protein is CASSGGSTSGANVLTF.